This T cell receptor beta chain was profiled in a study of CD8+ T cells in alopecia areata. Regarding the study as a whole: Whereas mice showed it more clearly, TCR sharing across patients was murkier, possibly because of HLA.

This CDR3 region has 14 residues. The V segment lost 3 bases and the J segment 1 base; nucleotides outside the gene matches: 1. CDR1 and CDR2 (germline): SEHNR, FQNEAQ (reference sequence). Collected material from alopecia areata patients comprised lesional scalp punch biopsies and peripheral blood. Sorting separated CD4+ and CD8+ T cells out of PBMCs. Extracted from the samples, RNA was reverse transcribed into cDNA to serve as the sequencing template. Clones were sequenced by immunoSEQ multiplex PCR, and TCRdb holds only the in-frame ones, with some missing. The repertoire holds about 82,000 clones, around 54% seen once, with 5.5% to 6.5% in the top ten. A word on this clone: Its antigen is currently unknown.

The clonotype originates from a human donor with alopecia areata. V is TRBV7-9 and J is TRBJ2-3, with 7 positions matching TRBD1. The sequenced material came from NKG2D-high CD8+ T cells sorted from blood. The CDR3 here is CASSFGQGTDTQYF. The CDR3 bases are TGTGCCAGCAGCTTCGGACAGGGCACAGATACGCAGTATTTT.